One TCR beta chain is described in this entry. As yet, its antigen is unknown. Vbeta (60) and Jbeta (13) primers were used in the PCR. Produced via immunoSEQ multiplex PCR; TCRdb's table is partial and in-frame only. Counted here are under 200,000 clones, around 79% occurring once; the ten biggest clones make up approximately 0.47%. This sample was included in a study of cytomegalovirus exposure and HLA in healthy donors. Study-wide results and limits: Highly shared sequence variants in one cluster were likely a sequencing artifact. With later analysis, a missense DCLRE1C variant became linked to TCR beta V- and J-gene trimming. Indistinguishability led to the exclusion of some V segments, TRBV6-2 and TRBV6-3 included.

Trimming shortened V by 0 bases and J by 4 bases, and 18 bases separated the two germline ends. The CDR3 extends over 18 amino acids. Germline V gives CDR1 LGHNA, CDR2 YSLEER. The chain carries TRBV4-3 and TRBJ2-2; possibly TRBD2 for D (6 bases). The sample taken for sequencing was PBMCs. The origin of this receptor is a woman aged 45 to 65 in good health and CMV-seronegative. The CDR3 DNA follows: TGCGCCAGCAGCCAAGATCGTAGCGGTGGGACGGGCACCGGGGAGCTGTTTTTT. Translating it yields CASSQDRSGGTGTGELFF.